The clone carrying this T cell receptor beta chain has a count of ten or more. Its antigen remains unknown. The data were obtained in a study of T cells in Graves' hyperthyroidism and ophthalmopathy. Across the study: Staff took peripheral blood when the initial diagnosis was made, before any treatment began. Study-level points and caveats: Expanded thyroid clonotypes (above 0.001) were mostly also found in blood.

CDR3 length: 16 residues. V shed 1 base and J shed 5 bases, with 15 bases lying between them. Germline CDR1 and CDR2: SGHAT and FQNNGV. Amplification of TCR beta CDR3 regions used RNA as the template. HTBI primers were employed in a first-round RT-PCR of the TCR CDR3. TCRdb redid the calling of the multiplex PCR reads with MiXCR, one entry per CDR3 protein. The sample consists of 300,000 to 450,000 distinct CDR3 sequences, approximately 18% of them appearing once. Exclusions: uncontrolled infection, other autoimmune disease, pregnancy, lactation. A 10 ml volume of fresh peripheral blood provided the PBMCs.

The chain links TRBV11-2 to TRBJ2-4; D tentatively reads TRBD1 or TRBD2 (5 bases each). The source material was blood. The receptor was derived from a middle-aged woman with Graves' ophthalmopathy. CDR3 nucleotide sequence: TGTGCCAGCAGCTTAGGCCCTTGGGGGTTGGAAAACATTCAGTACTTC. This encodes CASSLGPWGLENIQYF.